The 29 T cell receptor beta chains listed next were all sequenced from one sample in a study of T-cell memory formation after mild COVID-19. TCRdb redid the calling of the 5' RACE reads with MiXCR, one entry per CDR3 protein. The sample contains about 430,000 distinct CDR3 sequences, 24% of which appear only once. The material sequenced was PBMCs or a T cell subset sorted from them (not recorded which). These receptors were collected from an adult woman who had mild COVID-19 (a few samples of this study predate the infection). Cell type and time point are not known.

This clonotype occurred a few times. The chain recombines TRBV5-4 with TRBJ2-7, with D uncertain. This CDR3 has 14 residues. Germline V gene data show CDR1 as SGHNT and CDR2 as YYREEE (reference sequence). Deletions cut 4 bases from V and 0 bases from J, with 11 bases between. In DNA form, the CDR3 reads TGTGCCAGCAGCCCGGACGGAAGCTCCTACGAGCAGTACTTC. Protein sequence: CASSPDGSSYEQYF.

The CDR3: CASSVGWGKNQPQHF. CDR3 DNA sequence: TGTGCCAGCAGCGTTGGTTGGGGAAAAAATCAGCCCCAGCATTTT. The chain joins TRBV7-8 to TRBJ1-5; D not resolved. Germline CDR1 is SGHVS and CDR2 is FQNEAQ. The V gene lost 5 bases and the J gene lost 4 bases, with 15 bases spanning the gap. The CDR3 runs to 15 residues.

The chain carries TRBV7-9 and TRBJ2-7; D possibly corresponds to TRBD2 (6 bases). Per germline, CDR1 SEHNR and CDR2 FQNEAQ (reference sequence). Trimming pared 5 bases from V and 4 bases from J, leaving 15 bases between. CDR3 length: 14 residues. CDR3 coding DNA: TGTGCCAGCAGCCATGGCGCTAGCGAGTACGAGCAGTACTTC. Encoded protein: CASSHGASEYEQYF.

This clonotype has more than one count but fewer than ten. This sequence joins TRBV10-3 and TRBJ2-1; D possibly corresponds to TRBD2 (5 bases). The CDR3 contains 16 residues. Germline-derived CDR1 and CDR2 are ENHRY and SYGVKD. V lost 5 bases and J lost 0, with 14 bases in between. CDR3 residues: CAISPAATSSYNEQFF. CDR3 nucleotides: TGTGCCATCAGTCCAGCGGCGACCAGCTCCTACAATGAGCAGTTCTTC.

The CDR3 coding sequence is TGTGCCAGCAGTCACACAGGGGGCACAGATACGCAGTATTTT. This sequence encodes CASSHTGGTDTQYF. The chain employs TRBV7-9 and TRBJ2-3, with TRBD1 matching 7 bases. Unmatched junction bases numbered 4, after V lost 6 bases and J lost 1 base. The germline CDR1 and CDR2 sequences are SEHNR and FQNEAQ (reference sequence). The CDR3 length is 14 residues.

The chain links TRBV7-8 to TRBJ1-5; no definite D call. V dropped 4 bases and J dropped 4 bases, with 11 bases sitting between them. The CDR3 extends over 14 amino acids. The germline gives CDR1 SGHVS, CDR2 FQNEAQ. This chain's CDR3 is CASSSELENQPQHF. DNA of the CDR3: TGTGCCAGCAGCTCCGAGCTGGAAAATCAGCCCCAGCATTTT.

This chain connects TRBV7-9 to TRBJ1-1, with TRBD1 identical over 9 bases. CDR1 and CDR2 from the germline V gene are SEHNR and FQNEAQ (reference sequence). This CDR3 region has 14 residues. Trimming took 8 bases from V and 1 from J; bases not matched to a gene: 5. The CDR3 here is CASHEQGANTEAFF. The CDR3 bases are TGTGCCAGCCACGAACAGGGGGCGAACACTGAAGCTTTCTTT.

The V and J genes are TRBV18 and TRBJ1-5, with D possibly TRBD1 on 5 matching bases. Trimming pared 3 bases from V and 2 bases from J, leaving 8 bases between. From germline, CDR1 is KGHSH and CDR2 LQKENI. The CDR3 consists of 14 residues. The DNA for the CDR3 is TGTGCCAGCTCACCCGCGGGGGGCAATCAGCCCCAGCATTTT. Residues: CASSPAGGNQPQHF.

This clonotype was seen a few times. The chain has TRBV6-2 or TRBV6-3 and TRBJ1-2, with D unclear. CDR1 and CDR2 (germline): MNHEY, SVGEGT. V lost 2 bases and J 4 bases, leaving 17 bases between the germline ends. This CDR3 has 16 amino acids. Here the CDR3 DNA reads TGTGCCAGCAGTTACCCTACTTCAAGATTGATCTATGGCTACACCTTC. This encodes CASSYPTSRLIYGYTF.

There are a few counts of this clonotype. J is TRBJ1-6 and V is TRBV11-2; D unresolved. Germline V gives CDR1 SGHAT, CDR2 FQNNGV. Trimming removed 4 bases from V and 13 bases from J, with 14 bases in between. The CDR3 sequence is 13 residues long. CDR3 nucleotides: TGTGCCAGCAGCTACGGGAGGGAGGATCCCCTCCACTTT. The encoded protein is CASSYGREDPLHF.

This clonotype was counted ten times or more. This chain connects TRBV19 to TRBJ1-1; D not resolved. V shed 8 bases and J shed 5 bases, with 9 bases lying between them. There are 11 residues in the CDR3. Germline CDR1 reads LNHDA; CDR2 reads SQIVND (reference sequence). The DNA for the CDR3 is TGTGCCAGTGGGATGGGAACTGAAGCTTTCTTT. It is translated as CASGMGTEAFF.

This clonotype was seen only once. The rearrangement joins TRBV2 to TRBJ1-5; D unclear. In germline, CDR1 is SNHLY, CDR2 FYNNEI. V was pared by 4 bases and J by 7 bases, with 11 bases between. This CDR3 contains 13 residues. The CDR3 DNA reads TGTGCCAGCAGTGCGGACCGAGGCCAGCCCCAGCATTTT. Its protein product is CASSADRGQPQHF.

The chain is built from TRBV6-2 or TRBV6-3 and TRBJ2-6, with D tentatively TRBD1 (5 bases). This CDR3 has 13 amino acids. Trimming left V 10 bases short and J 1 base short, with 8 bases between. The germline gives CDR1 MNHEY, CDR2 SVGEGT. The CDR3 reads CATDISGANVLTF. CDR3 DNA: TGTGCCACGGACATATCTGGGGCCAACGTCCTGACTTTC.

CDR3 nucleotides: TGTGCCAGCAGTTACAGGTCGTCCACAGATACGCAGTATTTT. This translates into CASSYRSSTDTQYF. The chain joins TRBV6-6 to TRBJ2-3; D gene ambiguous. CDR1 and CDR2 from the germline V gene are MNHNY and SVGAGI (reference sequence). The CDR3 extends over 14 amino acids. The ends were cut back, 2 bases at V and 2 bases at J, with 8 bases in the middle.

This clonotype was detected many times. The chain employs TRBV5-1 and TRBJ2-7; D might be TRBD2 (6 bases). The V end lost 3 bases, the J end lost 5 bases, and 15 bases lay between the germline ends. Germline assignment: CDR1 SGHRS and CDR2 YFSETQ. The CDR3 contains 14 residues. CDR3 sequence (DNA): TGCGCCAGCAGCTCGGGACTCCCCGTAGACGAGCAGTACTTC. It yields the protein CASSSGLPVDEQYF.

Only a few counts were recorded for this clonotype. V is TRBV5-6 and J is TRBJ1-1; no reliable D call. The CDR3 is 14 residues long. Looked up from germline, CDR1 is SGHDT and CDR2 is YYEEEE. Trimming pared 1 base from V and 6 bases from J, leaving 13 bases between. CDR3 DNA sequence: TGTGCCAGCAGCTTGTTAGGGAGGGAGGCTGAAGCTTTCTTT. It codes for CASSLLGREAEAFF.

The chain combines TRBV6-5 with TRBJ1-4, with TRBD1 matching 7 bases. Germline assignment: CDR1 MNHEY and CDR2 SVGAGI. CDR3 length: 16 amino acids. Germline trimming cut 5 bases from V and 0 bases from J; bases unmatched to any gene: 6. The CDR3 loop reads CASSDGTAATNEKLFF. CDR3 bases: TGTGCCAGCAGTGACGGGACAGCCGCAACTAATGAAAAACTGTTTTTT.

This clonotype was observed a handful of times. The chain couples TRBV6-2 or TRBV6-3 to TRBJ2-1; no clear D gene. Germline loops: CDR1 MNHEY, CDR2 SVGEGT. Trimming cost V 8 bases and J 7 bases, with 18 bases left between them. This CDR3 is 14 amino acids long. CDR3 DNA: TGTGCCAGCGTCAAATCCCGTCCATCGAATGAGCAGTTCTTC. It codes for CASVKSRPSNEQFF.

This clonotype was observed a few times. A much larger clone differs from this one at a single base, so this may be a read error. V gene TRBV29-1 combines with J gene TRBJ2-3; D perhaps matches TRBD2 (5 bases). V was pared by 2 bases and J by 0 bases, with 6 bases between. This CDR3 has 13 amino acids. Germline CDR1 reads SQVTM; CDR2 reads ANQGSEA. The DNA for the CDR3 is TGCAGCGTTGAACGCGGGAGCACAGATACGCAGTATTTT. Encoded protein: CSVERGSTDTQYF.

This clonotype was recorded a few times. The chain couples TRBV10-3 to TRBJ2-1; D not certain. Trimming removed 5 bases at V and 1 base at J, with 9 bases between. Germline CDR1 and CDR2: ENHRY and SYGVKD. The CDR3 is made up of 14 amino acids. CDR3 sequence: CAISTIGSYNEQFF. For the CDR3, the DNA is TGTGCCATCAGTACCATTGGTTCCTACAATGAGCAGTTCTTC.

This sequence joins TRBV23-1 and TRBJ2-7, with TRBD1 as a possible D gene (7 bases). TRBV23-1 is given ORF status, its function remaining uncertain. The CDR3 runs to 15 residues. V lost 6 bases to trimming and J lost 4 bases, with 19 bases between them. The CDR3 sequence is CASRCGTESSYEQYF. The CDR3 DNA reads TGCGCCAGCAGGTGCGGGACAGAGAGTTCATACGAGCAGTACTTC.

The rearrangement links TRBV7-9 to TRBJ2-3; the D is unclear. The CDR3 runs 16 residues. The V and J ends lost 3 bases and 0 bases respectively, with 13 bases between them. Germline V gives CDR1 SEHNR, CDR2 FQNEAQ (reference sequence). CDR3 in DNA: TGTGCCAGCAGCTTTGTGGCCCGCATTAGCACAGATACGCAGTATTTT. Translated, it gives CASSFVARISTDTQYF.

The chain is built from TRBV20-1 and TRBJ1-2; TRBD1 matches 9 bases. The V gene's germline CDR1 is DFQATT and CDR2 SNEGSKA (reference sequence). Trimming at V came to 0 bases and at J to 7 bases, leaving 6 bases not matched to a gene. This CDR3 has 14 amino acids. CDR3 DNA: TGCAGTGCTAGAGACGCAGGGACAGGGTCTGGCTACACCTTC. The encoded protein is CSARDAGTGSGYTF.

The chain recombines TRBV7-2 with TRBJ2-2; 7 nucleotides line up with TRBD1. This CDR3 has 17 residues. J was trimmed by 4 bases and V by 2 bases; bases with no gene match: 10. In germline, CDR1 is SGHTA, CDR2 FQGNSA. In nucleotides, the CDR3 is TGTGCCAGCAGCTTATCGTGGACAGGCACTTTCACCGGGGAGCTGTTTTTT. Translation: CASSLSWTGTFTGELFF.

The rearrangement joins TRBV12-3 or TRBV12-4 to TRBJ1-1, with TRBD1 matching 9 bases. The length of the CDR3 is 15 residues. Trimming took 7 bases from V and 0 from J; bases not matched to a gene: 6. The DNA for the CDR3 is TGTGCCAGCACCAGAGGGACAGGGCTGAACACTGAAGCTTTCTTT. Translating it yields CASTRGTGLNTEAFF.

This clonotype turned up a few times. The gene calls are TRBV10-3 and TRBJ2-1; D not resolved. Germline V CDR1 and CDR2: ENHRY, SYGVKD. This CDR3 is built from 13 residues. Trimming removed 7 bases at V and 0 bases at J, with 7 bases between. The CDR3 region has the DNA TGTGCCATCACCGATCTCTCCTACAATGAGCAGTTCTTC. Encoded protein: CAITDLSYNEQFF.

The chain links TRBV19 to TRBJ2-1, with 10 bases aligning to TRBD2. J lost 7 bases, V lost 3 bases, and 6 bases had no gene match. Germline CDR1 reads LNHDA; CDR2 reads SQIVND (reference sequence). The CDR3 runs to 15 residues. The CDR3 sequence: CASSMIGLAVNEQFF. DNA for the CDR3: TGTGCCAGTAGTATGATTGGACTAGCGGTTAATGAGCAGTTCTTC.

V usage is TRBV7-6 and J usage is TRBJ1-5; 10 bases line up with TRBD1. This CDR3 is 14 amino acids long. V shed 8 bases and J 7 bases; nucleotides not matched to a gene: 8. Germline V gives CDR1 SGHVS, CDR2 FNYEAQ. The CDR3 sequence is CASGGQGTGQPQHF. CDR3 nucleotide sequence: TGTGCCAGCGGGGGACAGGGGACGGGGCAGCCCCAGCATTTT.

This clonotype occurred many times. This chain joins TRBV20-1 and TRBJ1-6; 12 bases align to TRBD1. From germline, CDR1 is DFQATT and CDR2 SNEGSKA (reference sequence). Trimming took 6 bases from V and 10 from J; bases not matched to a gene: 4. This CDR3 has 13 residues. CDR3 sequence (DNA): TGCAGTGCCCCGGGACAGGGGGCCTCACCCCTCCACTTT. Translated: CSAPGQGASPLHF.